This T cell receptor beta chain was recovered during a study of T cells in Graves' hyperthyroidism and ophthalmopathy. Study findings and constraints: Prediction of ophthalmopathy progression came a median about 6 months pre-onset.

With a duration under 2 months, the hyperthyroidism was newly diagnosed in patients aged 18 to 65. PBMCs came from over 8.5 ml fresh peripheral blood. This CDR3 comprises 14 residues. Germline CDR1 SGHTS, CDR2 YDEGEE. Trimming removed 0 bases from V and 2 bases from J, with 9 bases in between. With respect to this clonotype: The antigen is not known.

It was RNA transcripts that yielded the amplified TCR beta CDR3 regions. In the first-round RT-PCR of the TCR CDR3, the HTBI primer set was used. One entry per CDR3 protein, called by TCRdb with MiXCR from the multiplex PCR reads. In the table there are approximately 210,000 distinct CDR3 sequences, under 20% of which are singletons. Sequenced material: blood. V and J are TRBV5-8 and TRBJ2-7; no reliable D call. This receptor was taken from a man aged 50-60 years with Graves' hyperthyroidism. Here the CDR3 DNA reads TGTGCCAGCAGCTTGGCCGTGGACCCCTACGAGCAGTACTTC. It yields the protein CASSLAVDPYEQYF.